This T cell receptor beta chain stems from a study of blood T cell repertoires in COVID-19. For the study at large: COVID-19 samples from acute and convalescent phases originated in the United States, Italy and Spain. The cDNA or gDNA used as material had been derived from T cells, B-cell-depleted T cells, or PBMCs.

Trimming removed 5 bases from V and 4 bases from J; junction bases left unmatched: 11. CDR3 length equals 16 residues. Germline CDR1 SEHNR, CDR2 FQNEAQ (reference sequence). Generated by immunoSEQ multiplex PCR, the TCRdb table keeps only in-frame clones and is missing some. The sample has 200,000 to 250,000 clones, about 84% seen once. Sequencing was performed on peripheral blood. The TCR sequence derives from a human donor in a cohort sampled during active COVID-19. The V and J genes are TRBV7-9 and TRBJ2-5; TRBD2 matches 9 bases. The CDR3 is CASSPGASGTPETQYF. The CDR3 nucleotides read TGTGCCAGCAGCCCCGGGGCTAGCGGGACTCCAGAGACCCAGTACTTC.